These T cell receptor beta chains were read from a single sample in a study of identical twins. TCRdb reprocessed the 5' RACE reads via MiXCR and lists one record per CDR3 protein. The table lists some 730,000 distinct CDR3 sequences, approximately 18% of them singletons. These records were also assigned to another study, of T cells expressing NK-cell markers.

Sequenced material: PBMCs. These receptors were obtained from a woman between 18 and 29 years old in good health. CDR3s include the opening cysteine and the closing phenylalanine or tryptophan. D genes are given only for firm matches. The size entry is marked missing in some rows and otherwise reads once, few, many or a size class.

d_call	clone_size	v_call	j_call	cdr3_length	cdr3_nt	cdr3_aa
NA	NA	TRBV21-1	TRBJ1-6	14	TGTGCCAGCAGCAAAAGCCTTAGGGGTTCACCCCTCCACTTT	CASSKSLRGSPLHF
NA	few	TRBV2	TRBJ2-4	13	TGTGCCAGCAGTGGCCTCAGGGGAAACATTCAGTACTTC	CASSGLRGNIQYF
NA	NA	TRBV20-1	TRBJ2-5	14	TGCAGTGCTATGAAGGGCTGGAGCCAAGAGACCCAGTACTTC	CSAMKGWSQETQYF
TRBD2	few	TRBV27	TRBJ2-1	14	TGTGCCAGCAGTGGGCGGGGGAACTACAATGAGCAGTTCTTC	CASSGRGNYNEQFF
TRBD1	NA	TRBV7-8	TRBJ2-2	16	TGTGCCAGCAGCTCAAAAGGGACAGCGAACACCGGGGAGCTGTTTTTT	CASSSKGTANTGELFF
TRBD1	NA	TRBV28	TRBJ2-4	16	TGTGCCAGCAGACTCGCGGGACAGGGTGGTGTGGGCATTCAGTACTTC	CASRLAGQGGVGIQYF
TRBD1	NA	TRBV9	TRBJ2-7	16	TGTGCCAGCAGCGAAGGAGGGACAGGGAATACCTACGAGCAGTACTTC	CASSEGGTGNTYEQYF
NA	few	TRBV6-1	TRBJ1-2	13	TGTGCCAGCCAGCGGGGTTCGGGCTATGGCTACACCTTC	CASQRGSGYGYTF
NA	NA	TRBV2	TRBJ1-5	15	TGTGCCAGCAGTGAGACGCCGTTCAGCAATCAGCCCCAGCATTTT	CASSETPFSNQPQHF
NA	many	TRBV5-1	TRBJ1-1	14	TGCGCCAGCAGTTCCGGGACATATTTCACTGAAGCTTTCTTT	CASSSGTYFTEAFF
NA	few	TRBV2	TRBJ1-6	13	TGTGCCAGCAGTGTGGACAGCAATTTACCCCTCCACTTT	CASSVDSNLPLHF